Below are 3 T cell receptor beta chains sequenced from a single sample in a study of OX40 agonist ivuxolimab in advanced cancers. The data were produced by immunoSEQ multiplex PCR, yet TCRdb's version contains in-frame clones alone and is incomplete. Here the sample spans about 74,000 clones, just over 90% being singletons. Specimen: CD4+ or CD8+ T cells sorted from blood, collected in a trial of the OX40 agonist ivuxolimab. The receptor source for this set is an adult with an advanced solid tumor such as melanoma, head and neck, liver or kidney cancer.

The rearrangement links TRBV4-1 to TRBJ2-7; TRBD2 is a possible D gene (7 bases). Per germline, CDR1 MGHRA and CDR2 YSYEKL. V lost 2 bases, J lost 3 bases, and 14 bases lay in between. This CDR3 spans 15 amino acids. In DNA, the CDR3 is TGCGCCAGCAGCCAAAAAGGGGGGGAGATCTACGAGCAGTACTTC. This codes for CASSQKGGEIYEQYF.

Details on this clone: The sample carries other DNA sequences with the same CDR3. This rearrangement joins TRBV4-3 to TRBJ2-7; no reliable D call. Trimming removed 0 bases at V and 0 bases at J, with 3 bases between. The CDR3 sequence is 13 residues long. Per the germline V gene, CDR1 is LGHNA and CDR2 is YSLEER. The CDR3 here is CASSQDTSYEQYF. CDR3 sequence (DNA): TGCGCCAGCAGCCAAGACACCTCCTACGAGCAGTACTTC.

The gene calls are TRBV9 and TRBJ1-1; tentatively, D is TRBD1 (5 bases). The germline V gene has CDR1 SGDLS and CDR2 YYNGEE. The V and J ends lost 7 bases and 2 bases respectively, with 24 bases between them. The CDR3 loop spans 17 amino acids. The CDR3 DNA sequence: TGTGCCAGCCTCCCGGGAGTCTTGGGACCTAGTAACACTGAAGCTTTCTTT. Protein product: CASLPGVLGPSNTEAFF.